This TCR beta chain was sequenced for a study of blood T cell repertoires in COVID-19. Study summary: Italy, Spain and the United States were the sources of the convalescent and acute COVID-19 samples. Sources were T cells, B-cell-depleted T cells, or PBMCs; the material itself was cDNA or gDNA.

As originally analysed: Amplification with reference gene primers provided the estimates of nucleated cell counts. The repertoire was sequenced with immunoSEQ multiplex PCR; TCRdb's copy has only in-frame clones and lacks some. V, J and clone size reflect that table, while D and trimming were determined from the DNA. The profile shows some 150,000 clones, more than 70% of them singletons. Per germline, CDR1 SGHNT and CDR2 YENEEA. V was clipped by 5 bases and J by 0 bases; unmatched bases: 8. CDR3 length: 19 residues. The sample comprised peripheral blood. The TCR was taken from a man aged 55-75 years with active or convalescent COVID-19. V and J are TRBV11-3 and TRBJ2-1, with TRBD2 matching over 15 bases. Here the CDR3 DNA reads TGTGCCAGCAGCCCGGGACTAGCGGGAGGATTGAGCTCCTACAATGAGCAGTTCTTC. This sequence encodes CASSPGLAGGLSSYNEQFF.